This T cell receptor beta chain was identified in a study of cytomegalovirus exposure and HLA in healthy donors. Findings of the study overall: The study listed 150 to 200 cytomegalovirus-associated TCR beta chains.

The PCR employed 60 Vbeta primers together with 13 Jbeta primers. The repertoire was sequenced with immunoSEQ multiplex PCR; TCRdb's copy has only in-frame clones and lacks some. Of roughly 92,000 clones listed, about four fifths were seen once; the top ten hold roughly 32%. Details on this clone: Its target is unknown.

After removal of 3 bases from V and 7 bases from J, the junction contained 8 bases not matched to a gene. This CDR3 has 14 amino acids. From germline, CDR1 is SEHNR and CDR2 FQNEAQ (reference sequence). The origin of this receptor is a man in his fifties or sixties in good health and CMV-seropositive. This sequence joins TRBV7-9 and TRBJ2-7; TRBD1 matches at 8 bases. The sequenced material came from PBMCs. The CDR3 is CASSFPDRGQEQYF. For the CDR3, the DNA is TGTGCCAGCAGCTTCCCAGACAGGGGACAAGAGCAGTACTTC. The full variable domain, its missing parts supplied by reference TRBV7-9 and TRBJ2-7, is DTGVSQNPRHKITKRGQNVTFRCDPISEHNRLYWYRQTLGQGPEFLTYFQNEAQLEKSRLLSDRFSAERPKGSFSTLEIQRTEQGDSAMYLCASSFPDRGQEQYFGPGTRLTVT.